The rows below give T cell receptor beta chains drawn from one sample of a study of cytomegalovirus exposure and HLA in healthy donors. This table comes from immunoSEQ multiplex PCR, and its TCRdb copy is limited to in-frame clones, with some not included. The repertoire holds around 95,000 clones, with around four fifths as singletons. Sequencing input: PBMCs. The source is a man aged 30 to 45 in good health and CMV-seropositive. Both conserved end residues are part of each CDR3. Each record gives: V gene, clone size, J gene, CDR3 length, D gene, CDR3 protein, CDR3 DNA. A D gene is named only where the DNA matches it firmly. Rows may omit the clone size; those that give it use once, few, many or a size class.

>TRBV6-5|-|TRBJ1-6|15|TRBD1
CASSYSKTGGPPLHF
TGTGCCAGCAGTTACTCAAAGACAGGGGGACCACCCCTCCACTTT
>TRBV9|few|TRBJ1-1|16|TRBD1
CASSPDGTGMNTEAFF
TGTGCCAGCAGCCCCGATGGGACAGGGATGAACACTGAAGCTTTCTTT
>TRBV11-2|-|TRBJ1-2|16|-
CASSLDAADTNYGYTF
TGTGCCAGCAGCTTAGATGCGGCGGATACTAACTATGGCTACACCTTC
>TRBV19|-|TRBJ1-2|18|-
CASSPTGGGDPRNYGYTF
TGTGCCAGTAGTCCCACTGGGGGGGGCGACCCCCGTAACTATGGCTACACCTTC
>TRBV2|-|TRBJ2-7|13|-
CASSDRSPYEQYF
TGTGCCAGCAGTGACAGGTCCCCCTACGAGCAGTACTTC
>TRBV7-8|once|TRBJ1-2|14|TRBD1
CASSFTGGNYGYTF
TGTGCCAGCAGCTTTACAGGGGGCAACTATGGCTACACCTTC
>TRBV5-1|-|TRBJ2-3|14|-
CASSQGQNTDTQYF
TGCGCCAGCAGCCAAGGACAGAACACAGATACGCAGTATTTT
>TRBV2|-|TRBJ2-7|11|-
CASRNHYEQYF
TGTGCCAGTCGCAACCACTACGAGCAGTACTTC
>TRBV7-3|-|TRBJ2-3|17|TRBD2
CASSPGGGITSTDTQYF
TGTGCCAGCAGCCCAGGCGGGGGGATAACTAGCACAGATACGCAGTATTTT
>TRBV4-3|-|TRBJ2-2|13|-
CASSAKNTGELFF
TGCGCCAGCAGCGCGAAGAACACCGGGGAGCTGTTTTTT
>TRBV19|once|TRBJ1-1|13|TRBD1
CASRDRGATEAFF
TGTGCCAGTAGGGACAGGGGGGCCACTGAAGCTTTCTTT
>TRBV2|-|TRBJ1-5|16|TRBD1
CASSAGTGNSNQPQHF
TGTGCCAGCAGCGCCGGGACAGGGAATAGCAATCAGCCCCAGCATTTT
>TRBV7-9|-|TRBJ2-7|15|-
CASSPMPSSSYEQYF
TGTGCCAGCAGCCCCATGCCCAGTAGCTCCTACGAGCAGTACTTC
>TRBV2|-|TRBJ1-5|15|-
CASSGGPGYGQPQHF
TGTGCCAGCAGCGGGGGACCGGGGTACGGTCAGCCCCAGCATTTT
>TRBV5-8|-|TRBJ2-3|17|TRBD2
CASSFGSRGGIADTQYF
TGTGCCAGCAGCTTTGGGAGTCGCGGGGGAATCGCAGATACGCAGTATTTT
>TRBV27|-|TRBJ2-3|16|TRBD2
CASSFASGISTDTQYF
TGTGCCAGCAGTTTTGCTAGCGGGATAAGCACAGATACGCAGTATTTT
>TRBV14|-|TRBJ2-7|15|TRBD1
CASSQAPGQRYEQYF
TGTGCCAGCAGCCAAGCCCCGGGACAGCGATACGAGCAGTACTTC
>TRBV27|-|TRBJ2-7|14|-
CASSLLRGPYEQYF
TGTGCCAGCAGTTTGCTGCGGGGCCCCTACGAGCAGTACTTC